The 28 T cell receptor beta chains below were found in one sample sequenced in a study of T cell repertoires in aging, cancer and after chemotherapy. TRB rearrangements spanning V, D and J were amplified using mixed TRB-A/B primers. TCRdb itself ran the multiplex PCR reads through MiXCR, one entry per CDR3 protein. This table holds about 4,300 distinct CDR3 sequences, around 38% found once. TCR beta rearrangements were amplified from peripheral blood genomic DNA. The material sequenced was blood. The receptors here all came from a human donor with a solid tumor.

This clonotype occurred a few times. The chain uses TRBV27 and TRBJ2-2; 7 nucleotides agree with TRBD1. Germline assignment: CDR1 MNHEY and CDR2 SMNVEV (reference sequence). V dropped 5 bases and J dropped 5; count of bases not matched to a gene: 11. CDR3 size: 16 residues. The CDR3 sequence: CASSHHTGAVTGELFF. In DNA form, the CDR3 reads TGTGCCAGCAGTCACCACACAGGGGCCGTAACCGGGGAGCTGTTTTTT.

This clonotype counts as medium-sized. V usage is TRBV13 and J usage is TRBJ1-6; D gene ambiguous. This CDR3 is 14 amino acids long. V lost 5 bases, J lost 3 bases, and 8 bases lay in between. Germline-derived CDR1 and CDR2 are PRHDT and FYEKMQ (reference sequence). This CDR3 reads CASSTGIYNSPLHF. CDR3 nucleotide sequence: TGTGCCAGCAGCACCGGGATCTATAATTCACCCCTCCACTTT. The full variable domain, with the rest looked up from reference TRBV13 and TRBJ1-6, is AAGVIQSPRHLIKEKRETATLKCYPIPRHDTVYWYQQGPGQDPQFLISFYEKMQSDKGSIPDRFSAQQFSDYHSELNMSSLELGDSALYFCASSTGIYNSPLHFGNGTRLTVT.

This clonotype was picked up a small number of times. The chain is built from TRBV30 and TRBJ1-2, with a weak D call TRBD1 (5 bases). Per germline, CDR1 GTSNPN and CDR2 SVGIG (reference sequence). This CDR3 is 14 amino acids long. Trimming pared 3 bases from V and 0 bases from J, leaving 11 bases between. DNA for the CDR3: TGTGCCTGGAGAGGGGACGGGGCTAACTATGGCTACACCTTC. Its translation is CAWRGDGANYGYTF.

The rearrangement uses TRBV6-2 or TRBV6-3 and TRBJ1-1; D might be TRBD1 (6 bases). V was shortened by 6 bases and J by 0 bases, with 11 bases between the two germline ends. Germline V CDR1 and CDR2: MNHEY, SVGEGT. CDR3 size: 14 residues. The CDR3 loop is CASRNDRMNTEAFF. Written as DNA, the CDR3 is TGTGCCAGCAGGAACGACAGGATGAACACTGAAGCTTTCTTT.

The chain couples TRBV30 to TRBJ2-7; 9 nucleotides line up with TRBD1. Germline-derived CDR1 and CDR2 are GTSNPN and SVGIG (reference sequence). J lost 5 bases, V lost 3 bases, and 5 bases had no gene match. The CDR3 extends over 13 amino acids. The CDR3 DNA is TGTGCCTGGAGCAGGGGACAGGGACACGAGCAGTACTTC. This encodes CAWSRGQGHEQYF.

V gene TRBV7-2 combines with J gene TRBJ2-5; no clear D. Trimming stripped 5 bases from V and 5 bases from J, with 6 bases between. This CDR3 has 11 amino acids. Germline CDR1 reads SGHTA; CDR2 reads FQGNSA. CDR3 region: CASSPLETQYF. In nucleotides, the CDR3 is TGTGCCAGCAGCCCTTTGGAGACCCAGTACTTC.

The chain links TRBV12-3 or TRBV12-4 to TRBJ2-1, with TRBD2 identical over 10 bases. J was trimmed by 16 bases and V by 5 bases; bases with no gene match: 11. The CDR3 extends over 13 amino acids. CDR3 nucleotides: TGTGCCAGCAGTGTCGCGCCGGGACTAGCGTTATTCTTC. Encoded protein: CASSVAPGLALFF.

This clonotype was seen more than once but under ten times. The chain couples TRBV19 to TRBJ1-2; 7 positions match TRBD1. CDR3 length equals 17 residues. Germline lookup yields CDR1 LNHDA and CDR2 SQIVND (reference sequence). Trimming cost V 5 bases and J 2 bases; bases outside gene matches: 14. The CDR3 protein is CASSPEGDSLFNYGYTF. CDR3 DNA sequence: TGTGCCAGTAGTCCCGAGGGGGACAGCCTTTTCAACTATGGCTACACCTTC.

This clonotype was counted only a few times. The gene calls are TRBV5-6 and TRBJ1-5, with TRBD1 matching 10 bases. Germline loops: CDR1 SGHDT, CDR2 YYEEEE. This CDR3 contains 16 residues. V shed 3 bases, J shed 2 bases, and the junction held 5 bases outside the gene matches. CDR3 loop: CASSSFGQGGNQPQHF. In DNA, the CDR3 is TGTGCCAGCAGCTCTTTCGGACAGGGGGGCAATCAGCCCCAGCATTTT.

The genes are TRBV20-1 and TRBJ2-7, with D possibly TRBD2 on 6 matching bases. The CDR3 totals 15 residues. The germline V gene encodes CDR1 DFQATT and CDR2 SNEGSKA (reference sequence). The ends were cut back, 0 bases at V and 2 bases at J, with 14 bases in the middle. The CDR3 region is CSAREGEGGPYEQYF. The DNA for the CDR3 is TGCAGTGCTAGAGAAGGAGAGGGAGGTCCCTACGAGCAGTACTTC.

The gene calls are TRBV7-9 and TRBJ1-5; D remains unclear. Germline V lookup: CDR1 SEHNR, CDR2 FQNEAQ (reference sequence). This CDR3 is 14 amino acids long. V shed 8 bases and J shed 0 bases, with 11 bases lying between them. CDR3 bases: TGTGCCAGCGCGGCGGGAAATAGCAATCAGCCCCAGCATTTT. Amino acid sequence: CASAAGNSNQPQHF.

This clonotype was seen a handful of times. The chain recombines TRBV6-1 with TRBJ2-1; TRBD1 matches 10 bases. After removal of 0 bases from V and 2 bases from J, the junction contained 4 bases not matched to a gene. Germline loops: CDR1 MNHNS, CDR2 SASEGT. This CDR3 is built from 17 residues. The CDR3 DNA reads TGTGCCAGCAGTGAAGCGGGACAGGGGCGAACCTACAATGAGCAGTTCTTC. It specifies CASSEAGQGRTYNEQFF.

The chain employs TRBV7-2 and TRBJ2-1; D may match TRBD1 or TRBD2 (6 bases each). With 1 base removed from V and 9 bases from J, the gap between germline ends came to 13 bases. This CDR3 has 14 amino acids. Germline assignment: CDR1 SGHTA and CDR2 FQGNSA. The CDR3 is CASSLVRGAGEQFF. Here the CDR3 DNA reads TGTGCCAGCAGCTTAGTTAGGGGGGCTGGTGAGCAGTTCTTC.

The table lists this clonotype with a few counts. The rearrangement links TRBV28 to TRBJ1-1; no firm D call. The CDR3 is 13 residues long. CDR1 MDHEN and CDR2 SYDVKM come from the germline V gene. Trimming stripped 5 bases from V and 0 bases from J, with 7 bases between. This chain's CDR3 is CASSRGLNTEAFF. CDR3 coding DNA: TGTGCCAGCAGTAGAGGGTTGAACACTGAAGCTTTCTTT. The whole variable domain, remainder taken from reference TRBV28 and TRBJ1-1, is DVKVTQSSRYLVKRTGEKVFLECVQDMDHENMFWYRQDPGLGLRLIYFSYDVKMKEKGDIPEGYSVSREKKERFSLILESASTNQTSMYLCASSRGLNTEAFFGQGTRLTVV.

V and J are TRBV7-2 and TRBJ1-2; maybe TRBD1 (5 bases). CDR3 size: 15 residues. The V end lost 1 base, the J end lost 0 bases, and 9 bases lay between the germline ends. Germline loops: CDR1 SGHTA, CDR2 FQGNSA. This CDR3 is CASSLGQLSNYGYTF. In DNA, the CDR3 is TGTGCCAGCAGCTTAGGACAGCTCTCTAACTATGGCTACACCTTC.

In its sample, this clonotype is medium-sized. The chain carries TRBV7-4 and TRBJ2-3, with 8 bases lining up with TRBD2. This CDR3 has 18 residues. Germline loops: CDR1 SGHVT, CDR2 SQSDAQ. The ends lost 3 bases at V and 1 base at J; junction bases unmatched: 12. CDR3 bases: TGTGCCAGCAGCTTGGGGCGGGAGGAGCCCGTGGGCACAGATACGCAGTATTTT. Translated, it gives CASSLGREEPVGTDTQYF.

V gene TRBV6-6 combines with J gene TRBJ1-2, with 7 bases identical to TRBD1. CDR1 is MNHNY, CDR2 SVGAGI, per germline (reference sequence). The CDR3 loop spans 19 amino acids. Trimming removed 0 bases from V and 4 bases from J; junction bases left unmatched: 17. DNA for the CDR3: TGTGCCAGCAGTTACTCGAGACAGGGTACTGGGCCGGAGGGCTATGGCTACACCTTC. Its protein product is CASSYSRQGTGPEGYGYTF.

The rearrangement links TRBV10-2 to TRBJ2-3; 9 bases are a match to TRBD2. This CDR3 is built from 15 residues. Germline V gives CDR1 WSHSY, CDR2 SAAADI. After removal of 7 bases from V and 8 bases from J, the junction contained 13 bases not matched to a gene. The CDR3 sequence is CASKLPGLAQFTQYF. Written as DNA, the CDR3 is TGCGCCAGCAAATTACCGGGACTAGCACAATTTACGCAGTATTTT.

The chain employs TRBV6-1 and TRBJ1-2; possibly TRBD1 for D (5 bases). Germline V gene sequence: CDR1 MNHNS, CDR2 SASEGT. Trimming removed 4 bases at V and 4 bases at J, with 16 bases between. The CDR3 loop spans 15 amino acids. The CDR3 is CASSVRGVGAYGYTF. The CDR3 coding sequence is TGTGCCAGCAGTGTGCGGGGGGTGGGTGCCTATGGCTACACCTTC.

The J gene is TRBJ2-1, the V gene TRBV6-5; TRBD2 matches at 8 bases. CDR1 MNHEY and CDR2 SVGAGI come from the germline V gene. J gave up 9 bases and V 9 bases, and 13 bases lay outside the gene matches. The CDR3 spans 14 residues. CDR3 DNA: TGTGCCAGTAGGAGCGGGAGACAGCGAGGTGAGCAGTTCTTC. Amino acid sequence: CASRSGRQRGEQFF.

The V and J genes are TRBV27 and TRBJ1-1, with 8 bases lining up with TRBD1. Germline lookup yields CDR1 MNHEY and CDR2 SMNVEV (reference sequence). Trimming removed 4 bases from V and 8 bases from J; junction bases left unmatched: 6. The CDR3 covers 13 residues. The CDR3 nucleotides read TGTGCCAGCAGTTCGACAGGGGTCCGCGAAGCTTTCTTT. Translating it yields CASSSTGVREAFF.

This clonotype rates as medium-sized. The chain links TRBV6-5 to TRBJ2-7; D may correspond to TRBD1 or TRBD2 (5 bases each). Germline V CDR1 and CDR2: MNHEY, SVGAGI. V dropped 3 bases and J dropped 3 bases, with 15 bases sitting between them. There are 15 residues in the CDR3. The CDR3 here is CASSYRTGLGYEQYF. The CDR3 nucleotides are TGTGCCAGCAGTTATAGAACGGGGCTGGGCTACGAGCAGTACTTC.

This clonotype showed up just a few times. The genes are TRBV7-2 and TRBJ2-6, with D perhaps assigned TRBD1 or TRBD2 (5 bases each). The CDR3 extends over 17 amino acids. V shed 2 bases and J shed 2 bases, with 13 bases lying between them. The germline CDR1 and CDR2 sequences are SGHTA and FQGNSA. Here the CDR3 reads CASSLMVGVAGANVLTF. Here the CDR3 DNA reads TGTGCCAGCAGCTTAATGGTGGGGGTAGCTGGGGCCAACGTCCTGACTTTC.

The chain employs TRBV20-1 and TRBJ2-5; TRBD2 matches 12 bases. This CDR3 region has 14 residues. V trimming: 6 bases; J trimming: 6 bases; junction bases outside the gene matches: 8. Germline V gene data show CDR1 as DFQATT and CDR2 as SNEGSKA (reference sequence). The CDR3 region has the DNA TGCAGTGCGAGTCTAGCGGGAGGGAAACAGACCCAGTACTTC. It yields the protein CSASLAGGKQTQYF.

This clonotype qualifies as large. The chain is built from TRBV5-4 and TRBJ1-1, with D hard to call. There are 12 residues in the CDR3. CDR1 and CDR2 from the germline V gene are SGHNT and YYREEE (reference sequence). The ends were cut back, 3 bases at V and 5 bases at J, with 8 bases in the middle. CDR3 region: CASSSGWTEAFF. The CDR3 DNA sequence: TGTGCCAGCAGCTCTGGTTGGACTGAAGCTTTCTTT.

This clonotype was counted a few times. V is TRBV28 and J is TRBJ2-5; TRBD1 aligns across 10 bases. Looked up from germline, CDR1 is MDHEN and CDR2 is SYDVKM. The CDR3 runs to 15 residues. J gave up 3 bases and V 6 bases, and 7 bases lay outside the gene matches. The CDR3 here is CASRSAGTGEETQYF. CDR3 in DNA: TGTGCCAGCAGATCCGCCGGGACAGGGGAAGAGACCCAGTACTTC.

This clonotype was seen a handful of times. The chain employs TRBV5-5 and TRBJ1-5; 7 nucleotides match TRBD1. V gave up 3 bases and J gave up 0 bases; unmatched junction bases: 6. Germline V lookup: CDR1 SGHKS, CDR2 YYEKEE (reference sequence). This CDR3 comprises 16 residues. The CDR3 region has the DNA TGTGCCAGCAGCTCGACAGGGACAGATAGCAATCAGCCCCAGCATTTT. It specifies CASSSTGTDSNQPQHF.

The chain is built from TRBV7-3 and TRBJ2-5, with D possibly being TRBD2 (7 bases). This CDR3 is built from 14 residues. Deletions cut 2 bases from V and 5 bases from J, with 12 bases between. Germline-derived CDR1 and CDR2 are SGHTA and FQGTGA. This CDR3 reads CASSLGGATETQYF. Written as DNA, the CDR3 is TGTGCCAGCAGCTTAGGGGGGGCAACGGAGACCCAGTACTTC. The variable domain in full, with the rest retrieved from reference TRBV7-3 and TRBJ2-5, is GAGVSQTPSNKVTEKGKYVELRCDPISGHTALYWYRQSLGQGPEFLIYFQGTGAADDSGLPNDRFFAVRPEGSVSTLKIQRTERGDSAVYLCASSLGGATETQYFGPGTRLLVL.